Presented here are 22 T cell receptor beta chains from one specimen sequenced in a study of blood T cells in healthy people across ages. A second PCR of 7 to 11 cycles used a sample-barcoded 5' primer and a J-beta primer mix. In TCRdb, the 5' RACE reads were re-called with MiXCR into one record per CDR3 protein. The sample carries 1,100,000 or so distinct CDR3 sequences, 45% recorded once. Sequences were obtained from blood. All receptors derive from a woman aged 55-69 years in good health.

The chain joins TRBV15 to TRBJ2-1; D remains unclear. Germline loops: CDR1 LNHNV, CDR2 YYDKDF (reference sequence). Trimming pared 4 bases from V and 6 bases from J, leaving 7 bases between. The CDR3 runs to 12 residues. CDR3 nucleotides: TGTGCCACCAGCAAAAATATCAATGAGCAGTTCTTC. It encodes CATSKNINEQFF.

This chain uses TRBV20-1 with TRBJ1-5; 8 bases line up with TRBD1. The CDR3 has 14 residues. The ends lost 4 bases at V and 4 bases at J; junction bases unmatched: 6. Germline CDR1 reads DFQATT; CDR2 reads SNEGSKA (reference sequence). CDR3 bases: TGCAGTGCTATATCAAGGACAGGGAATCAGCCCCAGCATTTT. Translation gives CSAISRTGNQPQHF.

The chain has TRBV4-2 and TRBJ1-2; unclear D gene. Germline V gene data show CDR1 as LGHNA and CDR2 as YNFKEQ. The CDR3 totals 16 residues. V was shortened by 0 bases and J by 2 bases, with 13 bases between the two germline ends. The CDR3 loop is CASSQDPGSTNYGYTF. CDR3 coding DNA: TGTGCCAGCAGCCAAGATCCGGGTAGCACCAACTATGGCTACACCTTC.

The chain carries TRBV18 and TRBJ2-7; 7 nucleotides align to TRBD1. V lost 1 base to trimming and J lost 2 bases; unmatched junction nucleotides: 8. Germline CDR1 KGHSH, CDR2 LQKENI. This CDR3 spans 16 amino acids. The CDR3 loop is CASSPLQGPLTYEQYF. The CDR3 DNA reads TGTGCCAGCTCACCACTACAGGGGCCCCTCACCTACGAGCAGTACTTC.

The chain uses TRBV7-3 and TRBJ2-1; 11 nucleotides agree with TRBD2. There are 15 residues in the CDR3. The V gene's germline CDR1 is SGHTA and CDR2 FQGTGA. Trimming at V came to 5 bases and at J to 11 bases, leaving 11 bases not matched to a gene. The CDR3 DNA follows: TGTGCCAGCAGCCCACCCGGGACTAGCGGAACCAAGCAGTTCTTC. Protein product: CASSPPGTSGTKQFF.

This clonotype was found a few times. The chain combines TRBV9 with TRBJ2-3; 7 bases are shared with TRBD2. This CDR3 is built from 14 residues. The V segment lost 6 bases and the J segment 0 bases; nucleotides outside the gene matches: 4. Germline CDR1 SGDLS, CDR2 YYNGEE. The CDR3: CASTREISTDTQYF. The CDR3 DNA follows: TGTGCCAGCACGCGGGAGATTAGCACAGATACGCAGTATTTT.

This clonotype has a handful of counts. The rearrangement uses TRBV20-1 and TRBJ2-7; 7 nucleotides agree with TRBD1. V lost 5 bases and J lost 5; bases outside the gene matches: 6. In germline, CDR1 is DFQATT, CDR2 SNEGSKA (reference sequence). There are 12 residues in the CDR3. The DNA for the CDR3 is TGCAGTGCTGTACAGGGGTCTCACGAGCAGTACTTC. The encoded protein is CSAVQGSHEQYF.

This clonotype was counted many times. The rearrangement joins TRBV4-1 to TRBJ2-5; D perhaps matches TRBD1 (5 bases). This CDR3 is 13 amino acids long. CDR1 is MGHRA, CDR2 YSYEKL, per germline. The V end lost 2 bases, the J end lost 2 bases, and 6 bases lay between the germline ends. CDR3 bases: TGCGCCAGCAGCCAACAGGGACAAGAGACCCAGTACTTC. As protein: CASSQQGQETQYF.

This clonotype has a single count. The V call is TRBV6-1, the J call TRBJ2-1; 8 positions agree with TRBD2. Germline loops: CDR1 MNHNS, CDR2 SASEGT. The CDR3 runs to 15 residues. V was pared by 0 bases and J by 9 bases, with 7 bases of the junction left unmatched. CDR3 sequence (DNA): TGTGCCAGCAGTGAAGCGGGGCTCGGGGGGGGTGAGCAGTTCTTC. Translation gives CASSEAGLGGGEQFF.

This clonotype was counted only a few times. The chain employs TRBV9 and TRBJ2-1; 8 nucleotides match TRBD2. This CDR3 is built from 16 residues. With 3 bases clipped from V and 4 bases from J, the junction kept 9 bases outside the gene matches. Germline V gene sequence: CDR1 SGDLS, CDR2 YYNGEE. The CDR3 loop reads CASSAGGGLVYNEQFF. For the CDR3, the DNA is TGTGCCAGCAGCGCGGGTGGGGGACTAGTGTACAATGAGCAGTTCTTC.

The chain employs TRBV6-5 and TRBJ2-3; 8 nucleotides match TRBD2. Unmatched junction bases numbered 7, after V lost 0 bases and J lost 5 bases. The CDR3 has 16 amino acids. Germline CDR1 and CDR2: MNHEY and SVGAGI. CDR3 loop: CASSYSTRGGLDTQYF. In DNA, the CDR3 is TGTGCCAGCAGTTACTCGACCCGCGGGGGGTTAGATACGCAGTATTTT.

The rearrangement joins TRBV4-1 to TRBJ2-3; the D is unclear. The ends were cut back, 1 base at V and 6 bases at J, with 11 bases in the middle. Germline V gene data show CDR1 as MGHRA and CDR2 as YSYEKL. CDR3 length equals 14 residues. The CDR3 loop is CASSQVPGPDTQYF. CDR3 nucleotide sequence: TGCGCCAGCAGCCAAGTCCCCGGCCCCGATACGCAGTATTTT.

In the case of this clonotype: No conserved phenylalanine or tryptophan ends this CDR3, so it is likely a read error. J is TRBJ2-4 and V is TRBV7-9; 14 nucleotides agree with TRBD2. CDR3 length: 18 amino acids. With 5 bases clipped from V and 2 bases from J, the junction kept 8 bases outside the gene matches. Germline V lookup: CDR1 SEHNR, CDR2 FQNEAQ (reference sequence). The CDR3 nucleotides read TGTGCCAGCAGCCACCGACTAGCGGGAGGGCCCTCCAAAAACATTCAGTACTCC. Its translation is CASSHRLAGGPSKNIQYS.

This rearrangement joins TRBV5-1 to TRBJ2-7; D not certain. This CDR3 has 14 residues. The V gene's germline CDR1 is SGHRS and CDR2 YFSETQ. V shed 2 bases and J shed 4 bases, with 13 bases lying between them. CDR3 residues: CASSFELSGYEQYF. The CDR3 bases are TGCGCCAGCAGCTTTGAGTTATCCGGTTACGAGCAGTACTTC.

Remarks on this clonotype: This clone may be a read error of a much larger clone one base away. The gene calls are TRBV7-6 and TRBJ2-6; 7 positions match TRBD1. The germline V gene has CDR1 SGHVS and CDR2 FNYEAQ. CDR3 length: 14 residues. V lost 8 bases and J lost 2; bases outside the gene matches: 3. CDR3 loop: CASEGATGANVLTF. The CDR3 nucleotides are TGTGCCAGCGAGGGGGCCACTGGGGCCAACGTCCTGACTTTC. Combining the CDR3 with reference TRBV7-6 and TRBJ2-6 gives the whole variable domain GAGVSQSPRYKVTKRGQDVALRCDPISGHVSLYWYRQALGQGPEFLTYFNYEAQQDKSGLPNDRFSAERPEGSISTLTIQRTEQRDSAMYRCASEGATGANVLTFGAGSRLTVL.

The chain couples TRBV6-1 to TRBJ2-1; D is possibly TRBD2 (5 bases). The J call may be mistaken, given a closer DNA end match to TRBJ2-7. This CDR3 has 15 residues. Germline CDR1 and CDR2: MNHNS and SASEGT. CDR3 amino acids: CASSRSGTSYNEQYF. Here the CDR3 DNA reads TGTGCCAGCAGCAGGAGCGGAACATCATACAATGAGCAGTACTTC.

V is TRBV20-1 and J is TRBJ2-3, with 9 nucleotides matching TRBD1. This CDR3 has 14 amino acids. J gave up 3 bases and V 5 bases, and 6 bases lay outside the gene matches. Germline-derived CDR1 and CDR2 are DFQATT and SNEGSKA (reference sequence). The CDR3 DNA is TGCAGTGCTCTACGACAGGGGGGGACAGATACGCAGTATTTT. Its translation: CSALRQGGTDTQYF.

CDR3 nucleotides: TGTGCCACCAGCACAGGGGGCGTCGCTGGCTACACCTTC. This translates into CATSTGGVAGYTF. The rearrangement uses TRBV15 and TRBJ1-2; TRBD1 agrees at 8 bases. Germline V lookup: CDR1 LNHNV, CDR2 YYDKDF (reference sequence). This CDR3 is built from 13 residues. V gave up 4 bases and J gave up 7 bases; unmatched junction bases: 5.

In this sample, this clonotype turned up a few times. The gene calls are TRBV25-1 and TRBJ2-1, with D perhaps matching TRBD2 (5 bases). Trimming left V 3 bases short and J 0 bases short, with 15 bases between. Germline assignment: CDR1 MGHDK and CDR2 SYGVNS. CDR3 length equals 17 residues. The CDR3 DNA sequence: TGTGCCAGCAGTGATCATAGTGGGAGCAGCTCCTACAATGAGCAGTTCTTC. This translates into CASSDHSGSSSYNEQFF.

The rearrangement joins TRBV25-1 to TRBJ2-5, with 11 bases matching TRBD1. This CDR3 is 16 amino acids long. Germline loops: CDR1 MGHDK, CDR2 SYGVNS. With 5 bases clipped from V and 5 bases from J, the junction kept 10 bases outside the gene matches. The CDR3 here is CASSTWGGQGAETQYF. The CDR3 DNA reads as TGTGCCAGCAGTACCTGGGGAGGACAGGGGGCTGAGACCCAGTACTTC.

The chain uses TRBV5-6 and TRBJ2-1; TRBD2 might be the D (5 bases). The CDR3 runs 14 residues. Trimming removed 0 bases from V and 6 bases from J, with 10 bases in between. The germline V gene has CDR1 SGHDT and CDR2 YYEEEE. The CDR3 is CASSLVLAPNEQFF. CDR3 nucleotide sequence: TGTGCCAGCAGCTTGGTTCTAGCTCCCAATGAGCAGTTCTTC. Full variable domain (missing parts from reference TRBV5-6 and TRBJ2-1): DAGVTQSPTHLIKTRGQQVTLRCSPKSGHDTVSWYQQALGQGPQFIFQYYEEEERQRGNFPDRFSGHQFPNYSSELNVNALLLGDSALYLCASSLVLAPNEQFFGPGTRLTVL.

CDR3 nucleotides: TGTGCTTCTGGACTAGCGGGAGCAACTGAGCAGTTCTTC. Amino acids: CASGLAGATEQFF. The chain couples TRBV12-5 to TRBJ2-1; 13 nucleotides align to TRBD2. V shed 11 bases, J shed 9 bases, and the junction held 7 bases outside the gene matches. Per the germline V gene, CDR1 is LGHNT and CDR2 is FRNRAP. This CDR3 comprises 13 residues. Full variable domain (outside the CDR3, taken from reference TRBV12-5 and TRBJ2-1): DARVTQTPRHKVTEMGQEVTMRCQPILGHNTVFWYRQTMMQGLELLAYFRNRAPLDDSGMPKDRFSAEMPDATLATLKIQPSEPRDSAVYFCASGLAGATEQFFGPGTRLTVL.